These 5 T cell receptor beta chains were all obtained from the same sample, sequenced in a study of blood T cell repertoires in COVID-19. Using immunoSEQ multiplex PCR, the repertoire was profiled, and TCRdb retains in-frame clones only, with some absent. The sample lists a few hundred thousand clones, less than 85% occurring once. Sample: peripheral blood. These receptors originate from a man aged 60 to 75 who had recovered from COVID-19.

This chain links TRBV7-9 with TRBJ2-7; D perhaps matches TRBD1 (5 bases). There are 13 residues in the CDR3. The germline V gene has CDR1 SEHNR and CDR2 FQNEAQ (reference sequence). The germline V and J ends were trimmed by 1 base and 7 bases, with 11 bases remaining between them. CDR3 residues: CASSLVGPWEQYF. DNA of the CDR3: TGTGCCAGCAGCTTAGTGGGGCCCTGGGAGCAGTACTTC.

Regarding this clone: Other DNA sequences within the sample encode an identical CDR3. The chain recombines TRBV5-6 with TRBJ1-5; D is undetermined. CDR3 length equals 14 residues. Trimming left V 2 bases short and J 3 bases short, with 9 bases between. Germline V gene lookup returns CDR1 SGHDT and CDR2 YYEEEE. This chain's CDR3 is CASSFSGYNQPQHF. The CDR3 DNA is TGTGCCAGCAGCTTTTCAGGATACAATCAGCCCCAGCATTTT.

The chain couples TRBV10-3 to TRBJ2-5, with 8 bases lining up with TRBD1. Germline V gene data show CDR1 as ENHRY and CDR2 as SYGVKD. V was clipped by 2 bases and J by 4 bases; unmatched bases: 6. The CDR3 extends over 15 amino acids. In nucleotides, the CDR3 is TGTGCCATCAGTGAGGGGACAGGCGTCGGAGAGACCCAGTACTTC. It is translated as CAISEGTGVGETQYF.

The rearrangement links TRBV5-1 to TRBJ2-7, with a possible D match to TRBD1 (5 bases). Germline CDR1 is SGHRS and CDR2 is YFSETQ. Deletions cut 0 bases from V and 5 bases from J, with 12 bases between. The CDR3 has 14 amino acids. CDR3 DNA sequence: TGCGCCAGCAGCTTGGCCGTGCCCAGGGACGAGCAGTACTTC. Its protein is CASSLAVPRDEQYF.

DNA for the CDR3: TGTGCCAGCAGGCCACAGGGAGAGGGGACTGAAGCTTTCTTT. It is translated as CASRPQGEGTEAFF. This chain links TRBV27 with TRBJ1-1, with TRBD1 as a possible D gene (6 bases). This CDR3 is built from 14 residues. The germline V gene has CDR1 MNHEY and CDR2 SMNVEV (reference sequence). Trimming took 6 bases from V and 5 from J, leaving 16 bases between them.